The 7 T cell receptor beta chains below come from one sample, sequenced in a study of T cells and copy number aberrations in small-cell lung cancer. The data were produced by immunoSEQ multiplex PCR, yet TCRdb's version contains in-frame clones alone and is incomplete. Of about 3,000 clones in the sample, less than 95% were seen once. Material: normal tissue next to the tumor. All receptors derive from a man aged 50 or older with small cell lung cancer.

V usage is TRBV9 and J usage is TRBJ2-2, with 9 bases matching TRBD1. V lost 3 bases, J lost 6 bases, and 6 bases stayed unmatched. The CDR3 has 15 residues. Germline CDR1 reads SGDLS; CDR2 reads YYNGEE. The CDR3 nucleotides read TGTGCCAGCAGCGAACAGGACAGGGGCGCCGGGGAGCTGTTTTTT. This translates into CASSEQDRGAGELFF.

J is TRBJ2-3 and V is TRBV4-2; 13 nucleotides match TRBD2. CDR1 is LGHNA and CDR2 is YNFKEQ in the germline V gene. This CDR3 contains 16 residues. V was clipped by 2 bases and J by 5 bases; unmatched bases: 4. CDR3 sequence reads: CASSQTSGGAVDTQYF. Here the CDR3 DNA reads TGTGCCAGCAGCCAAACTAGCGGGGGGGCGGTAGATACGCAGTATTTT.

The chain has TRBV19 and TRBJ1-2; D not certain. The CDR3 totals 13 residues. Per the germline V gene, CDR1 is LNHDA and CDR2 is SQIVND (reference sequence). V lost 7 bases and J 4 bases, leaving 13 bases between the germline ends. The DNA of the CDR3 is TGTGCCAGTAAGGATGTTGGCGGCTATGGCTACACCTTC. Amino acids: CASKDVGGYGYTF.

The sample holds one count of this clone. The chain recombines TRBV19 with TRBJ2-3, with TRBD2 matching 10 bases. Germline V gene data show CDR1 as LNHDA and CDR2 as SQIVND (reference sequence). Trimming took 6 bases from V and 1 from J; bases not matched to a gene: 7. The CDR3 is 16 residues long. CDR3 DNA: TGTGCCAGTAGCAAGCTAGCGGGAGCTGGCACAGATACGCAGTATTTT. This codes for CASSKLAGAGTDTQYF. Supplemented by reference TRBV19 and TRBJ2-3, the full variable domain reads DGGITQSPKYLFRKEGQNVTLSCEQNLNHDAMYWYRQDPGQGLRLIYYSQIVNDFQKGDIAEGYSVSREKKESFPLTVTSAQKNPTAFYLCASSKLAGAGTDTQYFGPGTRLTVL.

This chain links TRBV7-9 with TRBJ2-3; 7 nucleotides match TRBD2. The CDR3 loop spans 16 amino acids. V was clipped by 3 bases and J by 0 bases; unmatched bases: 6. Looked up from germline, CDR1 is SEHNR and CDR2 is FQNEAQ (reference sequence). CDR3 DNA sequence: TGTGCCAGCAGCTTTGGGCTAGCGGTCAGCACAGATACGCAGTATTTT. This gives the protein CASSFGLAVSTDTQYF.

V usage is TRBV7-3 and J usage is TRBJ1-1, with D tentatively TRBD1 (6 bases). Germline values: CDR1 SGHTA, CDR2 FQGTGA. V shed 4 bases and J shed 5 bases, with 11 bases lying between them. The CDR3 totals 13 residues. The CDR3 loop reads CASSSLGGTEAFF. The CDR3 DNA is TGTGCCAGCAGCTCATTAGGGGGAACTGAAGCTTTCTTT.

The CDR3 loop reads CASSSGSGGGETQYF. DNA for the CDR3: TGTGCCAGCAGCAGCGGGAGCGGGGGTGGAGAGACCCAGTACTTC. This sequence joins TRBV6-6 and TRBJ2-5, with TRBD2 matching over 8 bases. Germline values: CDR1 MNHNY, CDR2 SVGAGI (reference sequence). CDR3 length: 15 amino acids. V dropped 6 bases and J dropped 4; count of bases not matched to a gene: 10.